This T cell receptor beta chain comes out of a study of blood T cell repertoires in COVID-19. Turning to the study itself: Acute and convalescent COVID-19 specimens originated in the United States, Italy and Spain. The cDNA or gDNA used as material had been derived from T cells, B-cell-depleted T cells, or PBMCs.

CDR1 is MNHEY and CDR2 is SMNVEV in the germline V gene (reference sequence). V gave up 6 bases and J gave up 3 bases, with 14 bases separating them. The CDR3 spans 15 residues. As handled by the study authors: Amplification from reference gene primers served as the basis for estimated nucleated cell counts. Only in-frame clones appear in the TCRdb table, and some are missing; sequencing was by immunoSEQ multiplex PCR. Clone size and V and J calls were adopted from that table, with D and trimming inferred from the DNA. The sample includes hundreds of thousands of clones, roughly 88% of them seen just once. Enrollment of patients from Seattle took place during active infection, with longitudinal follow-up.

Sequencing was carried out using peripheral blood. The chain is built from TRBV27 and TRBJ2-2, with a weak D call TRBD1 (5 bases). This clonotype was obtained from a woman aged 45-60 years with COVID-19, enrolled during active disease. CDR3 in amino acids: CASRPDTSYTGELFF. The CDR3 DNA sequence: TGTGCCAGCAGGCCGGACACCTCTTACACCGGGGAGCTGTTTTTT.